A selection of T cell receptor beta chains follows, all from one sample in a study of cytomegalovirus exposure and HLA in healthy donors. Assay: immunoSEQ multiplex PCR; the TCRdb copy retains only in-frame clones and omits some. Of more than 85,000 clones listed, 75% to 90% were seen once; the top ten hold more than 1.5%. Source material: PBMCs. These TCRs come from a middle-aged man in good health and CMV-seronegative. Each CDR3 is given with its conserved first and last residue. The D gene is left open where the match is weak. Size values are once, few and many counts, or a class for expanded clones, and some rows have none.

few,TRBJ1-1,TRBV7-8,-,TGTGCCAGCAGCTTAGCAGCAGGCTACACTGAAGCTTTCTTT,CASSLAAGYTEAFF
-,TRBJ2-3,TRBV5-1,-,TGCGCCAGTAGAGGTAATTGGCTCACAGATACGCAGTATTTT,CASRGNWLTDTQYF
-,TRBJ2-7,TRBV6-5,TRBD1,TGTGCCAGCAGAACAGGGGTAGGCGAGCAGTACTTC,CASRTGVGEQYF
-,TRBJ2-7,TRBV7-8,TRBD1,TGTGCCAGCAGCTTGCGAGGGACAGGGAGATTCACCTACGAGCAGTACTTC,CASSLRGTGRFTYEQYF
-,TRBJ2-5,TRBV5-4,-,TGTGCCAGCAGCTTCGGAGGGGTCGGTCAAGAGACCCAGTACTTC,CASSFGGVGQETQYF
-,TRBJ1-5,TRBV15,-,TGTGCCACCAGCGAGAGGGGGTTTAGCAATCAGCCCCAGCATTTT,CATSERGFSNQPQHF
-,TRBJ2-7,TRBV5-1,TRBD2,TGCGCCAGCAGCTTGGGGACTAGCGGGGTCTCCTACGAGCAGTACTTC,CASSLGTSGVSYEQYF
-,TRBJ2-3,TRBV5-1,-,TGCGCCAGCAGCTGGGGCGGCGCGGGAAGCACAGATACGCAGTATTTT,CASSWGGAGSTDTQYF
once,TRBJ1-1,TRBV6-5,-,TGTGCCGCATACCGGGGGGGCACTGAAGCTTTCTTT,CAAYRGGTEAFF
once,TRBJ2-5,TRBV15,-,TGTGCCACCAGCAGAGCCCCCCGGGGGACCCAGTACTTC,CATSRAPRGTQYF